There are a few counts of the clone carrying this TCR beta chain. Its antigen is not identified. This sample is part of a study of post-analysis software for immune sequencing data. General study results and limits: In patients, five or six TRBV segments were more frequent than in controls, with TRBV5-6, TRBV5-1 and TRBV20-1 among them.

The V end lost 4 bases, the J end lost 5 bases, and 21 bases lay between the germline ends. The CDR3 extends over 17 amino acids. Unique-molecular-identifier-tagged TCR beta cDNA libraries were used. The yield from approximately 1 to 10 million T cells was some 500,000 cDNA molecules in total. MiXCR, run by TCRdb on the PCR reads, gives a single entry per CDR3 protein. Counted here are 820,000 or so distinct CDR3 sequences, approximately 57% occurring once; the ten biggest clones make up approximately 4.5%. Sequenced input: blood. The V call is TRBV12-3 or TRBV12-4, the J call TRBJ2-1; tentatively, D is TRBD1 (5 bases). The sequence derives from a girl between 10 and 17 years old with multiple sclerosis. The CDR3 loop reads CASSSLLGVVIDNEQFF. As DNA, the CDR3 is TGTGCCAGCAGTTCCCTGTTAGGGGTGGTAATCGACAATGAGCAGTTCTTC.